The subject of this entry is one TCR beta chain. This entry belongs to a study of blood T cell repertoires in COVID-19. V was cut by 6 bases and J by 0 bases, with 11 bases left in between. The CDR3 is 14 amino acids. Germline V gives CDR1 MNHEY, CDR2 SVGAGI. The method was immunoSEQ multiplex PCR; TCRdb's version includes in-frame clones alone and lacks a portion of them. The data contain around 67,000 clones, 81% of them singletons. The material sequenced was peripheral blood. The J gene is TRBJ1-2, the V gene TRBV6-5, with D tentatively TRBD1 (6 bases). The TCR originated in a human donor in a cohort sampled during active COVID-19. The CDR3 is CASRTGSSNYGYTF. The CDR3, as DNA: TGTGCCAGCAGGACAGGCTCCTCTAACTATGGCTACACCTTC.